A single sample gave rise to the 6 T cell receptor beta chains below, sequenced in a study of T cells in Graves' hyperthyroidism and ophthalmopathy. TCR beta CDR3 region amplification was performed from RNA transcripts. The study used the HTBI primer set for a first-round RT-PCR of the TCR CDR3. One entry per CDR3 protein, called by TCRdb with MiXCR from the multiplex PCR reads. The table includes more than 500,000 distinct CDR3 sequences, 40% to 50% detected once. Sequencing used peripheral blood or thyroid tissue (not recorded which). Every receptor here comes from an adult woman with Graves' disease, either hyperthyroidism or ophthalmopathy (not recorded which).

This clonotype was observed a few times. The rearrangement joins TRBV7-9 to TRBJ1-6; 9 bases line up with TRBD1. Germline V gene data show CDR1 as SEHNR and CDR2 as FQNEAQ (reference sequence). This CDR3 has 19 residues. V shed 3 bases and J 0 bases; nucleotides not matched to a gene: 9. CDR3: CASSLTGGPMSSYNSPLHF. The CDR3 nucleotides are TGTGCCAGCAGCTTGACAGGGGGGCCGATGAGCTCCTATAATTCACCCCTCCACTTT. The entire variable domain, with the rest obtained from reference TRBV7-9 and TRBJ1-6, is as follows: DTGVSQNPRHKITKRGQNVTFRCDPISEHNRLYWYRQTLGQGPEFLTYFQNEAQLEKSRLLSDRFSAERPKGSFSTLEIQRTEQGDSAMYLCASSLTGGPMSSYNSPLHFGNGTRLTVT.

The chain recombines TRBV29-1 with TRBJ2-7; 7 nucleotides match TRBD1. Germline V gene lookup returns CDR1 SQVTM and CDR2 ANQGSEA. The CDR3 totals 13 residues. V was clipped by 0 bases and J by 5 bases; unmatched bases: 4. The CDR3 sequence: CSVEEKGANEQYF. The DNA for the CDR3 is TGCAGCGTTGAAGAGAAGGGGGCCAACGAGCAGTACTTC.

This clonotype was seen only a few times. The chain uses TRBV3-1 and TRBJ2-5; D gene uncertain. The V gene lost 4 bases and the J gene lost 2 bases, with 11 bases spanning the gap. The CDR3 spans 14 residues. Germline V gene lookup returns CDR1 LGHDT and CDR2 YNNKEL (reference sequence). The CDR3: CASSPFAAQETQYF. Here the CDR3 DNA reads TGTGCCAGCAGCCCCTTTGCTGCTCAAGAGACCCAGTACTTC.

The chain joins TRBV7-3 to TRBJ2-7; D gene uncertain. Judging by the DNA end, TRBJ2-5 fits better; the J call may be wrong. Germline lookup yields CDR1 SGHTA and CDR2 FQGTGA. The CDR3 covers 13 residues. The CDR3 coding sequence is TGTGCCAGCAGCCCCCCGAGTCGTACGACCCAGTACTTC. It is translated as CASSPPSRTTQYF.

To note about this clonotype: Germline and junction disagree at one end, which may indicate a read error. The CDR3 DNA reads TGCGCCAGCAGCCAAGACCACGGAAACCCAGGATCTAACTATGGCTACACCTTC. Translating gives CASSQDHGNPGSNYGYTF. The V call is TRBV7-2, the J call TRBJ1-2; D not resolved. Germline V CDR1 and CDR2: SGHTA, FQGNSA. CDR3 length equals 18 residues.

The chain couples TRBV10-3 to TRBJ2-5; 8 nucleotides agree with TRBD2. The CDR3 is 17 residues long. Losses at the gene ends were 0 bases for V and 5 bases for J; bases not matched to a gene: 11. Germline CDR1 is ENHRY and CDR2 is SYGVKD. CDR3 amino acids: CAISESAVAGSSETQYF. For the CDR3, the DNA is TGTGCCATCAGTGAGTCAGCGGTAGCGGGGAGTTCGGAGACCCAGTACTTC.